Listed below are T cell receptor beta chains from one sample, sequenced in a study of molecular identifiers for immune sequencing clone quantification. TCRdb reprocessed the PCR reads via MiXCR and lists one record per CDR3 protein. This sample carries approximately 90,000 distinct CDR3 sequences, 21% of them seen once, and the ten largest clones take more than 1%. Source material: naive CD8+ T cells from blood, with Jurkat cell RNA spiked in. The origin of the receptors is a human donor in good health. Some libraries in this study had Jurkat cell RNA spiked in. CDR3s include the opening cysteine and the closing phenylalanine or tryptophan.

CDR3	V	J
CASSPRAGTSAYNEQFF	TRBV7-8	TRBJ2-1
CASKTGSATGELFF	TRBV12-3/TRBV12-4	TRBJ2-2
CASSFGLLSSTDTQYF	TRBV5-1	TRBJ2-3
CASSGTAREKLFF	TRBV7-9	TRBJ1-4
CAWTMRGTREQYF	TRBV30	TRBJ2-7
CASSFTGEQYF	TRBV7-9	TRBJ2-7
CASTRTASTDTQYF	TRBV7-9	TRBJ2-3
CASSQSADTQYF	TRBV11-2	TRBJ2-3
CASSQGLGGETQYF	TRBV4-3	TRBJ2-5
CASSLSGGASYNEQFF	TRBV11-2	TRBJ2-1
CASSLLQVEQFF	TRBV7-2	TRBJ2-1
CASSGGLAETTDTQYF	TRBV11-2	TRBJ2-3
CAWSISGNNEQFF	TRBV30	TRBJ2-1
CASSLNNQGLNYGYTF	TRBV5-4	TRBJ1-2
CASSFWVTGELFF	TRBV27	TRBJ2-2
CASSLEGSTDTQYF	TRBV5-1	TRBJ2-3
CASSLADQGFYYGYTF	TRBV5-1	TRBJ1-2
CASSNWGGGANVLTF	TRBV11-2	TRBJ2-6
CASSQTGSSTDTQYF	TRBV4-1	TRBJ2-3
CASSPSQGQGPSSGELFF	TRBV7-9	TRBJ2-2
CASSSLTGPPYEQYF	TRBV12-3/TRBV12-4	TRBJ2-7
CASSSELTSGGAGEQYF	TRBV7-2	TRBJ2-7
CSVEENRGGYTF	TRBV29-1	TRBJ1-2
CASSPRSGNTGELFF	TRBV11-3	TRBJ2-2
CSARWKGRTGLNTEAFF	TRBV20-1	TRBJ1-1
CASSIGTGGFYEQYF	TRBV6-5	TRBJ2-7
CASSQPSVGGTEAFF	TRBV5-4	TRBJ1-1
CASSLNEQFF	TRBV11-2	TRBJ2-1
CASRGLGNEKLVF	TRBV2	TRBJ1-4
CASSVGGQTEAFF	TRBV9	TRBJ1-1
CSADRGSGTEAFF	TRBV20-1	TRBJ1-1
CASSSGPDNEQFF	TRBV13	TRBJ2-1
CASSYSVRDSSTDEQYF	TRBV6-2/TRBV6-3	TRBJ2-7
CASTKIAGVITDTQYF	TRBV28	TRBJ2-3
CASSQTSDTDTQYF	TRBV4-3	TRBJ2-3
CASSQGGPGNEKLFF	TRBV4-3	TRBJ1-4
CSAPEGTFDYEQYF	TRBV20-1	TRBJ2-7
CASSDGGTGLTDTQYF	TRBV13	TRBJ2-3
CSVLGRLAGNTGELFF	TRBV29-1	TRBJ2-2
CASSRVTYEQYF	TRBV28	TRBJ2-7
CAISPGQGSLEQYF	TRBV10-3	TRBJ2-7
CASSLAASGGLTDTQYF	TRBV5-1	TRBJ2-3
CASSLAGGLGPQHF	TRBV5-6	TRBJ1-5
CASSQEVGGGWGTEAFF	TRBV4-2	TRBJ1-1
CASSPAGTREGDTQYF	TRBV5-4	TRBJ2-3
CSAMGRGPQHF	TRBV20-1	TRBJ1-5
CASSQRDRGQDGYTF	TRBV4-1	TRBJ1-2
CASSLMGQGSYEAFF	TRBV5-4	TRBJ1-1
CASSFQGLTDTQYF	TRBV7-9	TRBJ2-3
CASSLGQSQETQYF	TRBV5-5	TRBJ2-5
CSAPGLGGELFF	TRBV29-1	TRBJ2-2
CASSLGRYTEAFF	TRBV27	TRBJ1-1
CSVEGTSGVQETQYF	TRBV29-1	TRBJ2-5